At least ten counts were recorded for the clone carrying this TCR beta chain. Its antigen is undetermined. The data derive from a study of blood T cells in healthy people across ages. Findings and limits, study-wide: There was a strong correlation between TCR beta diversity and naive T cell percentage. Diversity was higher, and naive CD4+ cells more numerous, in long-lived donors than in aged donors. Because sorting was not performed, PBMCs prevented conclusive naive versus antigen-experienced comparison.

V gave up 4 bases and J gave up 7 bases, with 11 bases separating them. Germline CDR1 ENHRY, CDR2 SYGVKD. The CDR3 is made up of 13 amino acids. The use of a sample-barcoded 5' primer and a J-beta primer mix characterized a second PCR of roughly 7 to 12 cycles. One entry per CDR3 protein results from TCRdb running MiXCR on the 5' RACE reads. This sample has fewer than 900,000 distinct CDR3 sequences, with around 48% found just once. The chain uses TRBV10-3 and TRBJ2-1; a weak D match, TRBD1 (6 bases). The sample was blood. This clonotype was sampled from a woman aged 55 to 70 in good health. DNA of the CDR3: TGTGCCATCAGTGGTGTGCAGGGGAATGAGCAGTTCTTC. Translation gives CAISGVQGNEQFF.